This T cell receptor (beta chain) was sequenced in a study of cytomegalovirus exposure and HLA in healthy donors. Turning to the study itself: The roughly 110 validation repertoires used the same platform as the approximately 700 first-cohort repertoires (as reported by a later analysis).

In regard to this clone: Its specificity is not known. Additional DNA sequences in this sample encode the identical CDR3.

General study results and limits: Specific recognition of CMV antigens was confirmed in vitro for a few chains (all CMV-associated). The study flagged about 160 TCR beta chains as cytomegalovirus-associated. In the 120 validation repertoires, a later analysis found that first-cohort TCR clusters tended to co-occur.

Trimming took 4 bases from V and 1 from J, leaving 8 bases between them. The CDR3 contains 13 residues. Germline CDR1 reads MNHEY; CDR2 reads SMNVEV (reference sequence). TCRdb's table, derived via immunoSEQ multiplex PCR, lists solely in-frame clones and lacks some. Among some 260,000 clones, about 90% were seen once, and the ten largest hold 12%. Sequenced material: PBMCs. The receptor was derived from a man younger than 35 in good health and CMV-seropositive. The gene calls are TRBV27 and TRBJ2-7; D might be TRBD2 (5 bases). The CDR3 loop reads CASSYRDSYEQYF. The CDR3 DNA reads TGTGCCAGCAGTTATCGGGATTCCTACGAGCAGTACTTC.